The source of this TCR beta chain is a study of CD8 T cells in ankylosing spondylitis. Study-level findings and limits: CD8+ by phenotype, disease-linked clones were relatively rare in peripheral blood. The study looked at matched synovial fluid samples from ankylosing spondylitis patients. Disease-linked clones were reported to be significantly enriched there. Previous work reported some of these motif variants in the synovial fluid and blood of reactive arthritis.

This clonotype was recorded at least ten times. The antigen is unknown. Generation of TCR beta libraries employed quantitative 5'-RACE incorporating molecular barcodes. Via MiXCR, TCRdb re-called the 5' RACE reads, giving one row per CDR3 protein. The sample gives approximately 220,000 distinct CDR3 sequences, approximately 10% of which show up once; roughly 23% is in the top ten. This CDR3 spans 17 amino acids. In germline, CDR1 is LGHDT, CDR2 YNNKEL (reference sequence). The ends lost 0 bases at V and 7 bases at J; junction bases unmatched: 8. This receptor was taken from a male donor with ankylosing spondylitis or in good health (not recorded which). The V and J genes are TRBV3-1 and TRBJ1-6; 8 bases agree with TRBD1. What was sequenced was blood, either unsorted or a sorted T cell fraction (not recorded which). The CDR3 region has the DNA TGTGCCAGCAGCCAAGATGGTTGGGGACAGGAGAATTCACCCCTCCACTTT. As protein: CASSQDGWGQENSPLHF.